The TCR beta chain under discussion was sequenced for a study of T cells after posttransplantation cyclophosphamide (TCRdb year 2016). Regarding the study in general: The study tracked T cell repertoire reconstitution by TRB sequencing after myeloablative bone marrow transplantation using posttransplantation cyclophosphamide as GVHD prophylaxis. Antigen receptor sequencing was done on samples from 35 to 45 PTCy-treated patients and from roughly 17 related bone marrow donors of those patients. Blood from all 30 or so PTCy patients who had 1-year posttransplant specimens underwent TRB sequencing. In 3 patients, up to roughly 3 additional blood samples taken between 2 and 5.2 years after transplant also underwent TRB sequencing, as did pretransplant blood from 4 patients. Because TRA and TRB clonality correlated tightly in 8 to 10 samples, the subsequent TCR analyses were limited to TRB only. Public TRB sequences were searched against a database of over 3,600 sequences associated with responses to pathogens, tumor antigens, self-antigens and alloantigens.

From the germline V gene, CDR1 is SGDLS and CDR2 is YYNGEE. V has 2 bases trimmed and J has 0 bases trimmed; junction bases matching no gene number 7. The CDR3, cysteine through phenylalanine, is 19 amino acids long. CDR3 DNA is the only sequence kept; it has 57 bases, read in frame from the first base. Genomic DNA was the input for TRB sequencing, which was run either with the immunoSEQ assay at survey resolution or with the hsTCRB kit. On the study's bioinformatics: The immunoSEQ software handled initial read processing, and the LymphoSeq R package was used for repertoire analyses. Clonality was calculated as 1 minus normalized Shannon entropy, and the Gini coefficient was also calculated for each TRB dataset. To infer phenotypes in unsorted samples, TRB sequences from sorted subsets of the recipient or donor were mapped onto unsorted samples from the same recipient. TCRdb provides this immuneACCESS table in a form limited to in-frame rearrangements. Some clones are lacking; in checked studies, under half of them reflect an unresolved V gene, and why the rest are absent is not known. V and J calls and clone size come straight from that table; D and trimming were deduced from the DNA. With 25,000 to 35,000 clones recorded, this sample contains no clone counted only once. The ten largest make up less than 5% of the sample.

The table lists this clone with a few counts. Its cognate antigen has yet to be identified. Nothing much larger sits one base from this clone, and base qualities are not available. Related bone marrow donors provided peripheral blood samples on the day of marrow donation. Peripheral blood and bone marrow mononuclear cells were isolated by Ficoll-Hypaque density centrifugation and were cryopreserved. Broader findings and caveats from the paper: The TRB repertoires of T cells infiltrating skin or the GI tract showed only limited overlap with the TRB repertoires found in blood. Across the 35 to 45 patients, TRB clonality was highly associated with recipient CMV seropositivity and CMV reactivation, and diversity with PTCy was similar to that in the CNI/methotrexate controls. At 1-2 months, donor-recipient similarity was low but rose over the first year, and the later blood repertoires were often dominated by donor CD8+ memory clones.

This receptor was identified in a woman between 25 and 40 years old in good health and a related stem cell transplant donor. Sequencing used PBMCs. The sequence joins TRBV9 to TRBJ2-1, and TRBD2 matches 14 of the central bases. The encoded CDR3 is CASSVTTSGGVSSYNEQFF. The DNA reads as follows: TGTGCCAGCAGCGTGACGACTAGCGGGGGGGTTAGCTCCTACAATGAGCAGTTCTTC.